A single sample gave rise to the 10 T cell receptor beta chains below, sequenced in a study of blood T cell repertoires in COVID-19. Generated by immunoSEQ multiplex PCR, the TCRdb table keeps only in-frame clones and is missing some. Altogether under 400,000 clones are present, roughly 89% being singletons, with the ten largest covering 5% to 8.5%. What was sequenced was peripheral blood. The source of these receptors is a man in his late teens or twenties with active or convalescent COVID-19.

This clone was recorded only once. The genes are TRBV7-8 and TRBJ2-1; D is possibly TRBD1 (5 bases). This CDR3 contains 13 residues. From germline, CDR1 is SGHVS and CDR2 FQNEAQ. Deletions cut 7 bases from V and 3 bases from J, with 10 bases between. This CDR3 is CASIMDNYNEQFF. The DNA for the CDR3 is TGTGCCAGCATCATGGACAACTACAATGAGCAGTTCTTC.

This clone was detected once. The rearrangement uses TRBV7-2 and TRBJ2-7; D perhaps matches TRBD2 (5 bases). Germline CDR1 reads SGHTA; CDR2 reads FQGNSA. Trimming took off 2 bases at V and 0 bases at J, with 11 bases between the two ends. The CDR3 has 15 residues. CDR3 in DNA: TGTGCCAGCAGCTTATATACGGGGTACTCCTACGAGCAGTACTTC. Its protein is CASSLYTGYSYEQYF. Combining the CDR3 with reference TRBV7-2 and TRBJ2-7 gives the whole variable domain GAGVSQSPSNKVTEKGKDVELRCDPISGHTALYWYRQSLGQGLEFLIYFQGNSAPDKSGLPSDRFSAERTGGSVSTLTIQRTQQEDSAVYLCASSLYTGYSYEQYFGPGTRLTVT.

The V and J genes are TRBV6-5 and TRBJ2-7; the D gene is possibly TRBD2 (6 bases). V gave up 4 bases and J gave up 7 bases, with 17 bases separating them. Germline V gives CDR1 MNHEY, CDR2 SVGAGI. The CDR3 extends over 14 amino acids. The CDR3 is CASSSALALREQYF. The CDR3, as DNA: TGTGCCAGCAGTTCTGCCCTAGCGTTACGGGAGCAGTACTTC.

This clone was counted between two and nine times. The gene calls are TRBV2 and TRBJ1-2; no definite D call. The CDR3 covers 14 residues. CDR1 is SNHLY and CDR2 is FYNNEI in the germline V gene. The ends were cut back, 4 bases at V and 9 bases at J, with 18 bases in the middle. CDR3 protein: CASSVSGNGNSYTF. For the CDR3, the DNA is TGTGCCAGCAGTGTATCCGGGAACGGCAATAGCTACACCTTC.

The chain combines TRBV10-3 with TRBJ2-5; tentative D call: TRBD1 (7 bases). Trimming removed 8 bases at V and 4 bases at J, with 17 bases between. Germline CDR1 is ENHRY and CDR2 is SYGVKD. The CDR3 is 14 residues long. CDR3 nucleotide sequence: TGTGCCATCTCCGACAGGGCGGGAATAGAGACCCAGTACTTC. Protein product: CAISDRAGIETQYF.

CDR3 loop: CASRSPGFSSYNEQFF. Written as DNA, the CDR3 is TGTGCCAGCAGGTCACCCGGGTTTTCCTCCTACAATGAGCAGTTCTTC. The J gene is TRBJ2-1, the V gene TRBV7-3, with D hard to call. The germline CDR1 and CDR2 sequences are SGHTA and FQGTGA. The CDR3 is 16 amino acids. V was cut by 6 bases and J by 0 bases, with 15 bases left in between.

The V call is TRBV6-5, the J call TRBJ1-2; unclear D gene. This CDR3 has 15 residues. Per the germline V gene, CDR1 is MNHEY and CDR2 is SVGAGI. V was clipped by 4 bases and J by 7 bases, with 19 bases between them. The CDR3, as DNA: TGTGCCAGCAGTTCATTACAGATTAAAGAGTGTGGCTACACCTTC. Its translation is CASSSLQIKECGYTF.

The genes are TRBV3-1 (or the pseudogene TRBV3-2) and TRBJ1-1; possible D gene TRBD1, 5 bases. Deletions cut 4 bases from V and 5 bases from J, with 17 bases between. The CDR3 loop spans 15 amino acids. Germline-derived CDR1 and CDR2 are LGHDT and YNNKEL (reference sequence). CDR3 sequence: CASSPLSGFGTEAFF. CDR3 sequence (DNA): TGTGCCAGCAGCCCCCTCTCAGGGTTCGGAACTGAAGCTTTCTTT.

In this sample, this clone turned up a few times. The chain joins TRBV7-2 to TRBJ2-1; 10 bases match TRBD2. Germline V gives CDR1 SGHTA, CDR2 FQGNSA. The CDR3 runs 18 residues. V gave up 0 bases and J gave up 6 bases; unmatched junction bases: 11. DNA for the CDR3: TGTGCCAGCAGCTTAGCCCTAGCGGGAGTGGGCGCAGTCAATGAGCAGTTCTTC. Its translation is CASSLALAGVGAVNEQFF. The whole variable domain, filled in from reference TRBV7-2 and TRBJ2-1, reads GAGVSQSPSNKVTEKGKDVELRCDPISGHTALYWYRQSLGQGLEFLIYFQGNSAPDKSGLPSDRFSAERTGGSVSTLTIQRTQQEDSAVYLCASSLALAGVGAVNEQFFGPGTRLTVL.

The chain uses TRBV7-3 and TRBJ2-1; 12 positions match TRBD2. Germline V gene data show CDR1 as SGHTA and CDR2 as FQGTGA. J gave up 4 bases and V 5 bases, and 6 bases lay outside the gene matches. CDR3 length: 16 amino acids. For the CDR3, the DNA is TGTGCCAGCAGCCCACCGACTAGCGGGAGTTACAATGAGCAGTTCTTC. It yields the protein CASSPPTSGSYNEQFF.